A selection of T cell receptor beta chains follows, all from one sample in a study of blood T cell repertoires in COVID-19. The repertoire was sequenced with immunoSEQ multiplex PCR; TCRdb's copy has only in-frame clones and lacks some. The sample lists about 100,000 clones; approximately 89% were seen once. The sequenced sample consisted of peripheral blood. These TCRs come from a man between 45 and 60 years old with active or convalescent COVID-19. Each CDR3 is given with its conserved first and last residue. Fields, in order: V gene, J gene, clone size, D gene, CDR3 DNA, CDR3 protein. D genes are given only for firm matches. Only part of the rows carry a size: once, few, many, or a class if the clone is expanded.

V gene: TRBV13
J gene: TRBJ2-1
clone size: NA
D gene: TRBD2
CDR3 DNA: TGTGCCAGCAGCTTAGGTAGCGGGAGAAAGAATGAGCAGTTCTTC
CDR3 protein: CASSLGSGRKNEQFF

V gene: TRBV7-2
J gene: TRBJ2-3
clone size: NA
D gene: TRBD2
CDR3 DNA: TGTGCCAGCAGCTTAGTGGGCGGGAGTGGCGATACGCAGTATTTT
CDR3 protein: CASSLVGGSGDTQYF

V gene: TRBV4-2
J gene: TRBJ2-7
clone size: NA
D gene: NA
CDR3 DNA: TGTGCCAGCAGCCAGGCTCAGGGAAGGGACTACGAGCAGTACTTC
CDR3 protein: CASSQAQGRDYEQYF

V gene: TRBV7-8
J gene: TRBJ2-7
clone size: NA
D gene: TRBD2
CDR3 DNA: TGTGCCAGCAGCTCAGGGGGACTAGCTTATTACGAGCAGTACTTC
CDR3 protein: CASSSGGLAYYEQYF

V gene: TRBV27
J gene: TRBJ1-1
clone size: NA
D gene: TRBD1
CDR3 DNA: TGTGCCAGCAGCCTAACAGGGGGCTTAGGTGAAGCTTTCTTT
CDR3 protein: CASSLTGGLGEAFF

V gene: TRBV28
J gene: TRBJ2-3
clone size: NA
D gene: TRBD2
CDR3 DNA: TGTGCCAGCACTGTAGCGGGAATAGGGAGGAATACGCAGTATTTT
CDR3 protein: CASTVAGIGRNTQYF

V gene: TRBV5-6
J gene: TRBJ2-7
clone size: NA
D gene: TRBD2
CDR3 DNA: TGTGCCAGCAGCGCGGGACTAGCAAGGTACGAGCAGTACTTC
CDR3 protein: CASSAGLARYEQYF

V gene: TRBV29-1
J gene: TRBJ2-1
clone size: NA
D gene: TRBD2
CDR3 DNA: TGCAGCGTTGCCAGGGGACTAGTGTTTGGTGAGCAGTTCTTC
CDR3 protein: CSVARGLVFGEQFF

V gene: TRBV3-1/TRBV3-2
J gene: TRBJ1-5
clone size: once
D gene: NA
CDR3 DNA: TGTGCCAGCAGCCAAGAACCAGCGCAGCCCCAGCATTTT
CDR3 protein: CASSQEPAQPQHF

V gene: TRBV10-3
J gene: TRBJ1-6
clone size: once
D gene: TRBD1
CDR3 DNA: TGTGCCATCAGTGTGGGGGACAGGGATTATTCACCCCTCCACTTT
CDR3 protein: CAISVGDRDYSPLHF